The 29 T cell receptor beta chains in this list originate from one sample, sequenced in a study of cytomegalovirus exposure and HLA in healthy donors. Vbeta (60) and Jbeta (13) primers were used in the PCR. Measured with immunoSEQ multiplex PCR; TCRdb has only the in-frame clones, and not every one. This table has roughly 250,000 clones, roughly four fifths appearing once. Sequenced: PBMCs. Source of these receptors: a woman aged 40 to 49 in good health and CMV-seropositive.

The chain combines TRBV20-1 with TRBJ1-1; D unclear. The CDR3 totals 11 residues. The germline gives CDR1 DFQATT, CDR2 SNEGSKA (reference sequence). Deletions cut 8 bases from V and 1 base from J, with 8 bases between. The DNA for the CDR3 is TGCAGTACCACACGGAACACTGAAGCTTTCTTT. Its translation is CSTTRNTEAFF.

The V and J genes are TRBV6-6 and TRBJ2-1; D might be TRBD2 (5 bases). The CDR3 spans 15 residues. V was cut by 0 bases and J by 2 bases, with 8 bases left in between. In germline, CDR1 is MNHNY, CDR2 SVGAGI (reference sequence). The CDR3 protein is CASSYSSAAYNEQFF. The CDR3 bases are TGTGCCAGCAGTTACTCTAGCGCAGCCTACAATGAGCAGTTCTTC.

This chain links TRBV11-3 with TRBJ2-3; 12 bases align to TRBD2. The ends lost 4 bases at V and 2 bases at J; junction bases unmatched: 10. The length of the CDR3 is 18 residues. Germline V gene data show CDR1 as SGHNT and CDR2 as YENEEA. CDR3 nucleotide sequence: TGTGCCAGCAGCTCATCCAGCCGACTAGCGGGAGACACAGATACGCAGTATTTT. Protein sequence: CASSSSSRLAGDTDTQYF.

This clone came up once. Here the CDR3 omits its conserved ending phenylalanine or tryptophan, so a read error is the likely source. This chain connects TRBV28 to TRBJ2-7; TRBD2 might be the D (6 bases). Germline CDR1 MDHEN, CDR2 SYDVKM. With 6 bases removed from V and 1 base from J, the gap between germline ends came to 10 bases. The CDR3 spans 13 residues. CDR3 nucleotide sequence: TGTGCCAGCAGGGCGGGACTGTCCTACGAGCAGTACCTC. Encoded protein: CASRAGLSYEQYL.

V and J are TRBV6-5 and TRBJ2-7; TRBD2 might be the D (6 bases). CDR3 length: 13 amino acids. Germline CDR1 MNHEY, CDR2 SVGAGI. The V and J ends lost 8 bases and 3 bases respectively, with 14 bases between them. The CDR3 protein is CASRRAGNYEQYF. The CDR3 DNA follows: TGTGCCAGCCGGCGAGCGGGTAACTACGAGCAGTACTTC.

This sequence joins TRBV5-1 and TRBJ2-5, with 7 bases identical to TRBD2. The V gene end was trimmed by 0 bases and the J gene end by 2 bases; junction bases not matched to a gene: 7. This CDR3 region has 16 residues. Germline CDR1 and CDR2: SGHRS and YFSETQ. The CDR3 bases are TGCGCCAGCAGCTTGGTGCCTAGCGGACTTCAAGAGACCCAGTACTTC. Translated: CASSLVPSGLQETQYF.

This clone has a handful of counts. The chain couples TRBV7-9 to TRBJ2-1, with TRBD2 matching over 9 bases. The CDR3 runs to 15 residues. The junction had 6 bases not matched to a gene; V was cut back by 5 bases and J by 4 bases. The germline V gene has CDR1 SEHNR and CDR2 FQNEAQ (reference sequence). CDR3 loop: CASSPLLAGYNEQFF. CDR3 sequence (DNA): TGTGCCAGCAGCCCTTTACTAGCGGGTTACAATGAGCAGTTCTTC.

This clone was observed once. The chain employs TRBV5-4 and TRBJ2-1; 10 bases agree with TRBD2. The J segment lost 8 bases and the V segment lost 3 bases, leaving 5 bases of the junction unmatched. The V gene's germline CDR1 is SGHNT and CDR2 YYREEE (reference sequence). The CDR3 length is 14 residues. CDR3 in DNA: TGTGCCAGCAGCTACCGGACTAGCGGAGATGAGCAGTTCTTC. Its translation is CASSYRTSGDEQFF.

This clone occurred once. The genes are TRBV10-3 and TRBJ2-6; 14 bases are a match to TRBD2. The J segment lost 3 bases and the V segment lost 3 bases, leaving 10 bases of the junction unmatched. Germline V gene data show CDR1 as ENHRY and CDR2 as SYGVKD. This CDR3 has 20 amino acids. CDR3 DNA sequence: TGTGCCATCAGTGACCGACCGGGACTAGCGGGAGTAAGTGGGGCCAACGTCCTGACTTTC. Translating gives CAISDRPGLAGVSGANVLTF.

The chain couples TRBV4-3 to TRBJ2-7; TRBD1 might be the D (6 bases). The V gene's germline CDR1 is LGHNA and CDR2 YSLEER. V was pared by 4 bases and J by 0 bases, with 13 bases between. The CDR3 spans 15 residues. CDR3 protein: CASSPARQASYEQYF. The DNA for the CDR3 is TGCGCCAGCAGCCCCGCGAGACAGGCCTCCTACGAGCAGTACTTC.

The V and J genes are TRBV6-6 and TRBJ2-7; 9 bases agree with TRBD1. The junction had 7 bases not matched to a gene; V was cut back by 6 bases and J by 4 bases. Germline assignment: CDR1 MNHNY and CDR2 SVGAGI (reference sequence). CDR3 length: 14 amino acids. The CDR3 loop is CASRSGQGGYEQYF. The CDR3 DNA is TGTGCCAGCAGATCGGGACAGGGCGGGTACGAGCAGTACTTC.

DNA of the CDR3: TGTGCCAGCAGTTTAACTCGGGAGACCCAGTACTTC. It translates to CASSLTRETQYF. This chain connects TRBV28 to TRBJ2-5; D uncertain. V was cut by 2 bases and J by 5 bases, with 6 bases left in between. Looked up from germline, CDR1 is MDHEN and CDR2 is SYDVKM. CDR3 length: 12 residues.

The chain recombines TRBV11-3 with TRBJ2-7; D is perhaps TRBD1 (5 bases). Germline V gene sequence: CDR1 SGHNT, CDR2 YENEEA. V lost 5 bases, J lost 5 bases, and 19 bases lay in between. The CDR3 is 15 amino acids. This CDR3 is CASSEPRAGWDEQYF. CDR3 coding DNA: TGTGCCAGCAGCGAACCTAGGGCAGGGTGGGACGAGCAGTACTTC.

V usage is TRBV7-2 and J usage is TRBJ2-1; 7 bases line up with TRBD1. CDR3 size: 14 residues. Per the germline V gene, CDR1 is SGHTA and CDR2 is FQGNSA. Trimming took 5 bases from V and 2 from J; bases not matched to a gene: 3. DNA for the CDR3: TGTGCCAGCAGCAGACAGGGTACCTACAATGAGCAGTTCTTC. As protein: CASSRQGTYNEQFF.

This chain links TRBV7-2 with TRBJ1-2; tentatively, D is TRBD1 (6 bases). Per the germline V gene, CDR1 is SGHTA and CDR2 is FQGNSA. CDR3 size: 16 residues. With 1 base removed from V and 2 bases from J, the gap between germline ends came to 14 bases. DNA for the CDR3: TGTGCCAGCAGCTTAGAGCTGGGGGCCGGGAACTATGGCTACACCTTC. It translates to CASSLELGAGNYGYTF.

The rearrangement links TRBV18 to TRBJ2-7; a possible D gene is TRBD1 (7 bases). Germline CDR1 is KGHSH and CDR2 is LQKENI. The CDR3 runs 14 residues. V lost 6 bases and J lost 5, with 17 bases in between. CDR3 nucleotide sequence: TGTGCCAGCTCCACGGGGGACAGAACCGACGAGCAGTACTTC. This gives the protein CASSTGDRTDEQYF.

V and J are TRBV27 and TRBJ2-5; D is possibly TRBD1 (6 bases). The assigned J gene may be wrong: the sequence end matches TRBJ2-7 better. This CDR3 spans 15 amino acids. Germline assignment: CDR1 MNHEY and CDR2 SMNVEV (reference sequence). In DNA, the CDR3 is TGTGCCAGCAGTTTATCGGCAGGGGCAGCGTACGAGCAGTACTTC. It codes for CASSLSAGAAYEQYF.

The chain uses TRBV11-2 and TRBJ1-6; TRBD1 aligns across 9 bases. CDR3 length equals 15 residues. Trimming took 5 bases from V and 7 from J; bases not matched to a gene: 6. Germline V lookup: CDR1 SGHAT, CDR2 FQNNGV. The CDR3 nucleotides read TGTGCCAGCAGCGTAGGGACAGGGAACAATTCACCCCTCCACTTT. This encodes CASSVGTGNNSPLHF.

V and J are TRBV30 and TRBJ2-3, with TRBD1 matching 7 bases. The CDR3 length is 13 residues. Germline CDR1 GTSNPN, CDR2 SVGIG (reference sequence). The ends lost 8 bases at V and 0 bases at J; junction bases unmatched: 5. This CDR3 reads CAMDRRSTDTQYF. CDR3 DNA sequence: TGTGCCATGGACAGGCGTAGCACAGATACGCAGTATTTT.

The V gene is TRBV4-2, the J gene TRBJ2-7; D not resolved. Germline lookup yields CDR1 LGHNA and CDR2 YNFKEQ. With 4 bases removed from V and 7 bases from J, the gap between germline ends came to 17 bases. The CDR3 has 14 amino acids. The CDR3 bases are TGTGCCAGCAGCCCCTCCCGTTTGTGGCAAGAGCAGTACTTC. This gives the protein CASSPSRLWQEQYF.

The rearrangement joins TRBV6-6 to TRBJ1-4, with 7 bases fitting TRBD1. After removal of 5 bases from V and 7 bases from J, the junction contained 13 bases not matched to a gene. CDR1 and CDR2 from the germline V gene are MNHNY and SVGAGI (reference sequence). CDR3 length: 16 residues. This chain's CDR3 is CASSTPRGGAGEKLFF. In DNA form, the CDR3 reads TGTGCCAGCAGTACTCCAAGAGGGGGCGCCGGTGAAAAACTGTTTTTT.

The V gene is TRBV7-2, the J gene TRBJ2-7; TRBD2 matches 14 bases. Per the germline V gene, CDR1 is SGHTA and CDR2 is FQGNSA. This CDR3 contains 18 residues. With V trimmed by 2 bases and J by 2 bases, 8 bases remained unmatched. CDR3 residues: CASSLSGTSGRPTYEQYF. The CDR3 DNA reads as TGTGCCAGCAGCTTATCGGGGACTAGCGGGAGACCCACCTACGAGCAGTACTTC.

The chain carries TRBV11-2 and TRBJ2-7; D may be TRBD2 (5 bases). With 1 base removed from V and 2 bases from J, the gap between germline ends came to 12 bases. The CDR3 contains 15 residues. Germline V CDR1 and CDR2: SGHAT, FQNNGV. In nucleotides, the CDR3 is TGTGCCAGCAGCTTAGCAATCGGACTTACCTACGAGCAGTACTTC. Amino acids: CASSLAIGLTYEQYF. Looking up the rest from reference TRBV11-2 and TRBJ2-7 gives the full variable domain: EAGVAQSPRYKIIEKRQSVAFWCNPISGHATLYWYQQILGQGPKLLIQFQNNGVVDDSQLPKDRFSAERLKGVDSTLKIQPAKLEDSAVYLCASSLAIGLTYEQYFGPGTRLTVT.

V and J are TRBV29-1 and TRBJ2-3; a weak D match, TRBD2 (6 bases). CDR3 size: 14 residues. Trimming removed 4 bases from V and 2 bases from J, with 13 bases in between. Germline lookup yields CDR1 SQVTM and CDR2 ANQGSEA. In DNA form, the CDR3 reads TGCAGCGTTGTGCGGGACCCTAACACAGATACGCAGTATTTT. This codes for CSVVRDPNTDTQYF.

This clone was detected only a few times. The V gene is TRBV5-5, the J gene TRBJ2-7; TRBD2 matches 10 bases. Germline V gene sequence: CDR1 SGHKS, CDR2 YYEKEE (reference sequence). There are 16 residues in the CDR3. V was pared by 4 bases and J by 2 bases, with 9 bases of the junction left unmatched. CDR3 in amino acids: CASSPGLLAGAYEQYF. In DNA form, the CDR3 reads TGTGCCAGCAGCCCTGGTCTGCTAGCGGGGGCCTACGAGCAGTACTTC.

A remark on this clone: One end of the junction is discordant with germline, which a read error may explain. The gene calls are TRBV30 and TRBJ2-7, with D perhaps matching TRBD1 (6 bases). This CDR3 spans 13 amino acids. From germline, CDR1 is GTSNPN and CDR2 SVGIG (reference sequence). In DNA form, the CDR3 reads TGTGCCTGGATGGGACACGATTCCTTCGAGCAGTACTTC. It encodes CAWMGHDSFEQYF.

V gene TRBV7-2 combines with J gene TRBJ1-3, with 11 bases lining up with TRBD1. CDR1 and CDR2 from the germline V gene are SGHTA and FQGNSA. V shed 5 bases and J 0 bases; nucleotides not matched to a gene: 6. CDR3 size: 17 residues. This chain's CDR3 is CASSIRTGGGSGNTIYF. CDR3 DNA sequence: TGTGCCAGCAGCATACGGACAGGGGGCGGCTCTGGAAACACCATATATTTT.

The genes are TRBV28 and TRBJ2-1; 9 bases line up with TRBD1. Losses at the gene ends were 2 bases for V and 4 bases for J; bases not matched to a gene: 6. CDR3 length: 16 residues. The germline V gene has CDR1 MDHEN and CDR2 SYDVKM. DNA for the CDR3: TGTGCCAGCAGTTTAGGCCGGGACAGGGTTTACAATGAGCAGTTCTTC. This translates into CASSLGRDRVYNEQFF.

This clone was seen just once. The V and J genes are TRBV5-6 and TRBJ2-3, with TRBD2 identical over 11 bases. Trimming removed 3 bases from V and 3 bases from J; junction bases left unmatched: 15. Germline CDR1 and CDR2: SGHDT and YYEEEE. This CDR3 contains 19 residues. CDR3 in amino acids: CASSSYSGRDRPGTDTQYF. The DNA for the CDR3 is TGTGCCAGCAGCTCCTATAGCGGGAGGGACCGGCCCGGGACAGATACGCAGTATTTT.